These T cell receptor beta chains were read from a single sample in a study of siplizumab effects on memory and regulatory T cells. The data were produced by immunoSEQ multiplex PCR, yet TCRdb's version contains in-frame clones alone and is incomplete. The sample has about 110,000 clones, approximately 90% seen once. The sample taken for sequencing was Tregs sorted from blood. These receptor sequences come from a human donor in good health. The CDR3 runs from the conserved cysteine through the conserved F or W. The order of the fields is V gene, J gene, CDR3 protein.

>TRBV2|TRBJ1-4
CASSRQVPTEKLFF
>TRBV7-9|TRBJ2-1
CASSPYQGYEQFF
>TRBV29-1|.
CSVDWRNAETQYF
>TRBV11-2|TRBJ2-5
CASRTSIGAKTQYF
>TRBV5-4|TRBJ2-7
CASSLPPYEQYF
>TRBV5-1|TRBJ1-3
CASSYETATAGNTIYF
>TRBV6-7|TRBJ2-1
CASRQQTGTSGSSYNEQFF
>TRBV9|TRBJ2-1
CASSPQGGSSYNEQFF
>TRBV10-3|TRBJ1-1
CATGQGRGTEAFF
>TRBV18|TRBJ2-7
CASSPTRQQGHEQYF
>TRBV19|TRBJ1-1
CASTLGTGGYTEAFF
>TRBV7-2|TRBJ2-1
CASSLSSEQFF
>TRBV29-1|TRBJ1-2
CSVGGTGYGYTF